This T cell receptor beta chain comes out of a study of blood T cells in healthy people across ages. This clonotype occurred a few times. Its antigen is not identified. Trimming pared 6 bases from V and 8 bases from J, leaving 25 bases between. CDR1 and CDR2 from the germline V gene are DFQATT and SNEGSKA (reference sequence). The CDR3 contains 15 residues. Study results and caveats: A roughly linear fall in TCR beta diversity per million T cells was seen with increasing age.

The second PCR ran about 6 to 11 cycles with a sample-barcoded 5' primer and J-beta primers. Researchers report that a template-switch adaptor with 12 random nucleotides tagged each cDNA molecule. TCRdb used MiXCR to reprocess the 5' RACE reads, holding one entry per CDR3 protein. This table has over 1,500,000 distinct CDR3 sequences, about 49% appearing once. The TCR was taken from a woman between 40 and 55 years old in good health. The sample consisted of blood. This chain links TRBV20-1 with TRBJ1-2, with a weak D call TRBD1 (5 bases). The CDR3 spells CSAQPFLGVRGGYTF. CDR3 coding DNA: TGCAGTGCGCAACCCTTCTTGGGGGTTAGAGGGGGCTACACCTTC.